The rows below give T cell receptor beta chains drawn from one sample of a study of cytomegalovirus exposure and HLA in healthy donors. Clones were sequenced by immunoSEQ multiplex PCR, and TCRdb holds only the in-frame ones, with some missing. The sample lists some 130,000 clones; around four fifths were seen once. Material for sequencing was PBMCs. The receptor set was obtained from a young man in good health and CMV-seropositive. Each CDR3 is given without its conserved first and last residue. A D gene is named only where the DNA matches it firmly.

d_call: NA
v_call: TRBV5-3
cdr3_aa: ARTMGGDQPQH

d_call: TRBD2
v_call: TRBV27
cdr3_aa: ASSLRASGIREQY

d_call: NA
v_call: TRBV2
cdr3_aa: ASSETQVTYEQY

d_call: TRBD1
v_call: TRBV5-1
cdr3_aa: ASSSGQGANTEAF

d_call: NA
v_call: TRBV6-1
cdr3_aa: ASSEGGAVSYNEQF

d_call: TRBD1
v_call: TRBV15
cdr3_aa: ATSFRDRAYNEQF

d_call: NA
v_call: TRBV6-5
cdr3_aa: ASSNTGVTEAF

d_call: TRBD1
v_call: TRBV2
cdr3_aa: ASSERQGAVTEAF

d_call: TRBD1
v_call: TRBV5-7
cdr3_aa: ASGQGAKGNEKLF

d_call: TRBD1
v_call: TRBV29-1
cdr3_aa: SGRQGLGREQY

d_call: NA
v_call: TRBV15
cdr3_aa: ATSRPFAVYYNEQF

d_call: NA
v_call: TRBV5-1
cdr3_aa: ASSGDSPNEKLF

d_call: NA
v_call: TRBV7-2
cdr3_aa: ASSLTAGAGNTIY

d_call: NA
v_call: TRBV19
cdr3_aa: ASTTGRWLAESPDGAKNIQY

d_call: NA
v_call: TRBV4-2
cdr3_aa: ASSQVALIGTPRADT

d_call: NA
v_call: TRBV5-4
cdr3_aa: ASSLVGLGGSQETQY

d_call: NA
v_call: TRBV4-1
cdr3_aa: ASSQDWSSRYEQY

d_call: NA
v_call: TRBV30
cdr3_aa: AWSVVGNGGYT